This T cell receptor beta chain was identified in a study of a mutant IDH1 vaccine in newly diagnosed glioma. Across the study: Treated individuals were roughly 62% male and approximately 40% female, averaging 40.4 years of age.

J gave up 8 bases and V 0 bases, and 7 bases lay outside the gene matches. The CDR3 runs to 15 residues. Germline values: CDR1 SGHNT, CDR2 YYREEE (reference sequence). The time point was: week 35, safety follow-up. Vaccination comprised doses that each held 300 ug of mutant IDH1 20-mer peptide, plus topical imiquimod. The study, taken as a whole, reports: The occurrence of vaccine-induced immune responses was seen in 90% to 95% of patients.

A remark on this clone: Its antigen is still unknown.

Clones were sequenced by immunoSEQ multiplex PCR, and TCRdb holds only the in-frame ones, with some missing. The repertoire holds approximately 28,000 clones, with 70% to 90% as singletons. The genes are TRBV5-4 and TRBJ2-3; 9 bases are shared with TRBD2. The sequence came from a man aged 30 to 39 with glioma. Here the sequenced sample was PBMCs, taken from a glioma patient whose treatment included an IDH1 peptide vaccine. The CDR3, as DNA: TGTGCCAGCAGCTTGGGAAGCGGGGGGATGAGTACGCAGTATTTT. It specifies CASSLGSGGMSTQYF.